This paragraph reports one T cell receptor beta chain. This sample stems from a study of blood T cell repertoires in COVID-19. The method was immunoSEQ multiplex PCR; TCRdb's version includes in-frame clones alone and lacks a portion of them. The sample records 130,000 to 150,000 clones, around 84% being singletons. The length of the CDR3 is 15 residues. J lost 7 bases, V lost 5 bases, and 9 bases had no gene match. Germline V gives CDR1 SEHNR, CDR2 FQNEAQ (reference sequence). The chain links TRBV7-9 to TRBJ2-1; 9 positions match TRBD1. The source is a woman in her forties or fifties with acute or convalescent COVID-19. Sequencing used peripheral blood. For the CDR3, the DNA is TGTGCCAGCAGCGTTAGTCCCGGGACAGGGAATGAGCAGTTCTTC. It codes for CASSVSPGTGNEQFF.